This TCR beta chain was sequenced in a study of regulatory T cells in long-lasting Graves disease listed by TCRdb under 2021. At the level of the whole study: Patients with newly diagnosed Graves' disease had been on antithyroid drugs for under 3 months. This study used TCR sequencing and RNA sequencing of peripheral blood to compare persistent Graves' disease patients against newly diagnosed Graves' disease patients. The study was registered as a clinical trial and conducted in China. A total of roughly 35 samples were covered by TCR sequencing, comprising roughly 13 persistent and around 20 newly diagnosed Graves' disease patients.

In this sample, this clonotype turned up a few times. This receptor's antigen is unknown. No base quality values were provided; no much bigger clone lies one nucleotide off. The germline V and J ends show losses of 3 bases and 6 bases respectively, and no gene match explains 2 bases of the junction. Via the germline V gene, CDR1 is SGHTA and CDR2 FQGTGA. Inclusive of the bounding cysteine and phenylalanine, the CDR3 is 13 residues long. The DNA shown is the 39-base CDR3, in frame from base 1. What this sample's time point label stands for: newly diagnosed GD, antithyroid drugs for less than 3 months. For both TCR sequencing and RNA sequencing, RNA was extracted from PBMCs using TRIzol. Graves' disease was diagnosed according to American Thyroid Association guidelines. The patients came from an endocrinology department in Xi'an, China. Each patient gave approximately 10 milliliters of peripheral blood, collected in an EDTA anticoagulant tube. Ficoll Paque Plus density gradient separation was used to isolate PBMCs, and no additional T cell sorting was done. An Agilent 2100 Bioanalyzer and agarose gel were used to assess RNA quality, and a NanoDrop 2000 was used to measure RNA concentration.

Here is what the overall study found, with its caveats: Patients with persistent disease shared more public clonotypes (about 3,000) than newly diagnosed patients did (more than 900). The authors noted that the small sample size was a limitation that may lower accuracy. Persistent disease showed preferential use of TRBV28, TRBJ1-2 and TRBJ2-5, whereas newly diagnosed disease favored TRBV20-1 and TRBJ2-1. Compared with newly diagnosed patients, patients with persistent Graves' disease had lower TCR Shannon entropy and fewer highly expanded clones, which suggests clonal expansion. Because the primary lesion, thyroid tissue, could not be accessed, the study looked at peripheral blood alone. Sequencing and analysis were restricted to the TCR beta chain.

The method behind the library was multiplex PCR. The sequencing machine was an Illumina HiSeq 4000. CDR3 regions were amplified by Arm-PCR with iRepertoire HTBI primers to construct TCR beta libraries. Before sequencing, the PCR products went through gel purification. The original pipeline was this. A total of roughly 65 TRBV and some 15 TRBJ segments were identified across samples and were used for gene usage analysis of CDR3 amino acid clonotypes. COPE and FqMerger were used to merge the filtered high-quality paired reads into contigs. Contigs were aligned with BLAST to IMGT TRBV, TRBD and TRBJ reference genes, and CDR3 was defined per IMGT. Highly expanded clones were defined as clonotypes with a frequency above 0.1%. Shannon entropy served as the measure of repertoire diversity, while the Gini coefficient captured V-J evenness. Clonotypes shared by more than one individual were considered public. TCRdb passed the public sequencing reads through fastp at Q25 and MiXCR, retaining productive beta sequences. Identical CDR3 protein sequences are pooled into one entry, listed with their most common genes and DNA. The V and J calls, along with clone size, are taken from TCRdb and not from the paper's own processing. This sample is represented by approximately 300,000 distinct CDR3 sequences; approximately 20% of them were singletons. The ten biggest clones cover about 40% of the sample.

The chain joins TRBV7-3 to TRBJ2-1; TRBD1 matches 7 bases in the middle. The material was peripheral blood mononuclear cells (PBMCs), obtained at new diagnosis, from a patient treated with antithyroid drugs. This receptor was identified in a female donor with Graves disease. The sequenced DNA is TGTGCCAGCAGCTTGACAGGGTCCAATGAGCAGTTCTTC. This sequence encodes CASSLTGSNEQFF. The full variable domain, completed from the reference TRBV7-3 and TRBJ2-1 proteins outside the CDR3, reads GAGVSQTPSNKVTEKGKYVELRCDPISGHTALYWYRQSLGQGPEFLIYFQGTGAADDSGLPNDRFFAVRPEGSVSTLKIQRTERGDSAVYLCASSLTGSNEQFFGPGTRLTVL.